This T cell receptor beta chain originates from a study of human T cells and chemical hapten exposure. This clonotype came up a few times. TCRdb itself ran the RACE reads through MiXCR, one entry per CDR3 protein. Among about 140,000 distinct CDR3 sequences listed, around 11% were seen once. The CDR3 is 13 amino acids. The germline CDR1 and CDR2 sequences are SQVTM and ANQGSEA. Germline trimming cut 6 bases from V and 7 bases from J; bases unmatched to any gene: 12. Time point specified: patch test 2, 6 weeks after DPC sensitization. Regarding treatment: therapeutic diphenylcyclopropenone sensitization with weekly scalp DPC. Blood draws preceded each patch test application.

This TCR came from a woman aged 45-59 years with alopecia areata. Some clones in this sample may be carry-over from other donors' samples. The chain is built from TRBV29-1 and TRBJ2-7; 7 bases are a match to TRBD2. Sequencing used whole blood, obtained in connection with sensitization to the hapten diphenylcyclopropenone (DPC). This chain's CDR3 is CSVDPAGRREQYF. The CDR3 bases are TGCAGCGTAGACCCAGCGGGGCGTAGGGAGCAGTACTTC.